This entry concerns a single TCR beta chain. This CDR3 contains 17 residues. Germline CDR1 and CDR2: SGHDN and FVKESK. V trimming: 0 bases; J trimming: 9 bases; junction bases outside the gene matches: 6. The table came from immunoSEQ multiplex PCR; TCRdb's copy has only in-frame clones and leaves some out. The data contain 200,000 to 300,000 clones, almost 90% of them singletons. The data originate from a study of blood T cell repertoires in COVID-19. Study background: The origin of the acute and convalescent COVID-19 samples was the United States, Italy and Spain.

The genes are TRBV14 and TRBJ1-6, with 12 bases fitting TRBD1. Sequenced input: peripheral blood. The TCR originated in a man at least 80 years old with acute or convalescent COVID-19. The CDR3 DNA follows: TGTGCCAGCAGCCAAGATTGGGGACAGGGGGCGATTTCACCCCTCCACTTT. Translation: CASSQDWGQGAISPLHF.